The subject of this entry is one T cell receptor beta chain. This clone was seen once. It lacks a known antigen. No much larger clone exists at a distance of one base, and base qualities are not known. The cohort consisted of hundreds of healthy bone marrow donors. At the time of sampling, every cohort member was nominally healthy, though immune exposures that went unrecorded were likely present. The donor tested CMV seropositive and was one of the 289 seropositive cohort members. Every donor gave a peripheral blood sample, and the peripheral blood mononuclear cells from that sample were used for TCR beta sequencing. Genomic DNA extraction from the blood cell samples was performed with the Qiagen DNeasy Blood Extraction Kit. These data come from a study of cytomegalovirus exposure and HLA in healthy donors (dated by TCRdb to the late 2010s). About the investigation overall: An earlier analysis of several hundred of the donors reported approximately 280 Gb of sequence data and 117 million unique TCR beta sequences obtained from about 170 million T cells. Roughly 300 gigabases of sequencing data and 75 million to 85 million unique TCR sequences made up an early release that covered 640 HLA-typed donors. The genetic ancestry cluster associated with self-reported Caucasian donors included 81% of the 398 genotyped donors. The aim of the study was to test whether cataloging public T cell receptors could identify signatures of past pathogen exposure. Using immunosequencing, the study profiled T cell repertoires from fewer than 850 subjects and related those repertoires to cytomegalovirus serostatus. Besides the first cohort of roughly 640 subjects, a separate validation cohort made up of around 120 different subjects was used. The study combined high-throughput TCR immunosequencing, statistical association of individual TCRs with disease status, and machine learning to predict cytomegalovirus infection status. To study patterns of TCR occurrence, a later analysis re-analyzed previously published TCR beta repertoires from 666 donors and added high-resolution HLA genotyping. Rather than using new phenotypic data, the later analysis identified candidate immune exposures from TCR beta sequences and from how often those sequences occurred across donors. In an earlier analysis of a few hundred of the donors, high-throughput TCR beta sequencing was used to judge whether each TCR beta V gene segment behaved as functional or pseudogenic. Donor age, sex, ethnicity and CMV serostatus were compiled together with the repertoire data. A later genetic analysis used genome-wide SNP genotypes for about three fifths of the 666 donors, treating that subset as a discovery cohort. Every repertoire in the discovery cohort had been generated on one and the same sequencing platform. Class I and class II HLA loci were covered by the typing at four-digit resolution. Typing coverage varied by locus: about 629-630 donors for A, B, C, DRB1 and DQB1; some 520 for DQA1; about 590 for DPA1; approximately 450 for DPB1. Roughly five DR-DQ haplotypes were handled as single units for association and clustering because linkage in the cohort was strong. Among under 450 genotyped donors of the cohort, an average of 235,054 unique TCR beta nucleotide sequences were sequenced per donor, roughly 18% of them non-productive. Broader findings and caveats from the paper: Compared with equally common non-associated chains, HLA-associated TCR beta chains in a later analysis were more clonally expanded and had lower generation probabilities. A later genetic analysis reported fewer N-insertions in productive TCRs among donors in an Asian-associated ancestry cluster than the roughly 640-donor mean. In vitro tests confirmed that a few of the cytomegalovirus-associated TCR beta chains recognize cytomegalovirus antigens. A further reported finding was that TCR beta sequences accurately predicted the HLA-A and HLA-B alleles for most subjects in the first cohort. At a false discovery rate of 0.05, a later analysis linked 16,000 or so TCR beta sequences to specific HLA alleles. According to a later analysis, parvovirus B19, influenza, CMV and Epstein-Barr virus appeared linked to several top co-occurrence clusters. CMV serostatus was the only immune exposure information available for the cohort. The presence/absence analyses assumed that sequencing depth was roughly uniform across donors, and that assumption may not be true. The study listed 170 or so TCR beta chains as associated with cytomegalovirus. Assigning TCR associations to individual alleles was difficult when HLA alleles, especially DR and DQ, strongly co-occurred. A later analysis found that most CMV-associated TCR beta chains appeared HLA-restricted, with HLA associations seemingly driven largely by CMV exposure. Most TCR sequences were seen in very few donors, while some public TCRs were found in many individuals. Cytomegalovirus status was reported to be diagnosed by the classifier with high specificity and sensitivity in both the original and validation cohorts. In this cohort, only TCR beta chains were sequenced, and detectable features were limited by the absence of alpha or paired-chain data. Because HLA typing was missing for some donors at each locus, association tests included only the typed subset. Correlated functional status among segregating V segments might reflect linkage disequilibrium, but an unknown experimental factor could not be ruled out. In a later analysis, the rate of TCR association differed among HLA loci, with DRB1 alleles having the most associated TCRs and HLA-C alleles having the fewest. V-gene and J-gene trimming of TCR beta chains was associated with a missense DCLRE1C variant in a later genetic analysis, and the association was replicated in an independent cohort. Broadly in line with IMGT annotations, most TCR beta V segments showed up in productive rearrangements about 90% or about 30% of the time in an earlier analysis of several hundred of the donors. A group of highly shared sequence variants was considered likely to be a technical artifact of the sequencing pipeline. Some IMGT-functional V segments, including TRBV6-2 and TRBV6-3, could not be distinguished by the 87-base-pair reads and were therefore excluded. Because counts were too low, about 17 rarely observed V segments, including chromosome 9 orphons, were excluded from the earlier analysis of fewer than 650 of the donors. The authors suggested that the approach could potentially be extended to other disease states and immunological phenotypes.

The V end loses 4 bases and the J end loses 4 bases, and a stretch of 13 bases separates them. The CDR3 starts with the cysteine, ends with the phenylalanine, and has 14 residues. Left in the record is the CDR3 DNA by itself, 42 bases read in frame from the first base. The germline V gene encodes CDR1 SGHNT and CDR2 YYREEE (reference sequence). Preparation of the library involved the immunoSEQ multiplex PCR assay. For the multiplex PCR, a mixture combining 60 forward primers for TCR Vbeta segments and 13 reverse primers for TCR Jbeta segments was used. The CDR3 region of rearranged TCR beta genes was amplified from genomic DNA by a multiplex PCR assay. The amplified TCR beta libraries were sequenced on the Illumina HiSeq System as 87-base-pair reads. Concerning the study's data processing: A later analysis tallied around 80 million unique TCR beta chains across the 666 repertoires, and around 12 million of those chains were shared by two or more donors. To remove PCR and sequencing errors, raw reads were error-corrected and collapsed into unique sequences using a nearest-neighbor algorithm that merged closely related sequences. Alignment of CDR3 sequences to IMGT reference sequences was used to assign V, D and J gene segments. For a sequence to be retained, at least a six-nucleotide match to both a V gene segment and a J gene segment was required. Rearrangements were called productive when the CDR3 lacked stop codons and stayed in frame with V and J; all others were non-productive. Following IMGT convention, CDR3 was defined as the stretch from the second conserved V-encoded cysteine to the conserved J-encoded phenylalanine. The earlier analysis of about 610 of the donors excluded sequences that lacked an unambiguous match to a single V gene segment. In an earlier analysis of a few hundred of the donors, V segments were called functional above 56.7% productive rearrangements and were called segregating when the between-donor standard deviation exceeded 5%. To diagnose cytomegalovirus status from the catalog of TCR beta chain sequences, a statistical classification framework was built. In a later analysis, TCR nucleotide sequences were compared against IMGT/GENE-DB human TR gene sequences so that V and J genes could be assigned. In a later analysis, CDR3 sequences and most-parsimonious VDJ recombination scenarios were assigned using the TCRdist pipeline. In a later analysis, every TCR beta chain was defined by the combination of its CDR3 amino acid sequence and its V-gene family, and reads without a unique V-gene family were dropped. In a later analysis, around 600 highly shared, low-generation-probability nucleotide sequences were removed to address suspected cross-contamination and a sequencing artifact. For each public chain, a later analysis derived a clonal expansion index from normalized ranks of inferred template counts within each repertoire. A later analysis computed generation probabilities with a VDJ recombination model fitted to out-of-frame rearrangements, and checked the results against IGoR. In a later analysis, hypergeometric tests were used to score TCR-TCR, TCR-HLA and TCR-CMV co-occurrence, with a repertoire-size bias correction applied to TCR pairs. A later analysis estimated false discovery rates by permuting HLA or CMV assignments 20 times. In a later analysis, co-occurring TCRs were grouped using DBSCAN, and TCRdist sequence similarity was added for clustering within HLA-allele-positive subsets. Repertoires with fewer than 30,000 or more than 120,000 public chains were left out of co-occurrence clustering, as were about 5 repertoires with anomalous nucleotide sharing. TCRdb holds this immuneACCESS table with in-frame rearrangements only. Some clones are missing; in checked studies, unresolved V genes explain under half, and the rest has no known cause. Clonal size and the V and J genes are those of that table, whereas D and trimming came from the DNA. This sample gives roughly 59,000 clones in total; 55% to 75% of them show up just once. The top ten hold 17% of the sample.

The sequencing sample was made of PBMCs. The chain is made from TRBV5-4 and TRBJ2-3, and the D gene may be TRBD1, 7 bases matching. The sequence derives from a middle-aged man in good health and CMV-seropositive. The DNA reads TGTGCCAGCAGCCGGGCAGGGGGGTCAGATACGCAGTATTTT. Translated, it reads CASSRAGGSDTQYF.